The 15 T cell receptor beta chains below come from one sample, sequenced in a study of shared clonotypes between healthy human individuals. Sequencing used immunoSEQ multiplex PCR; TCRdb keeps in-frame clones, though not all of them. The table has 800,000 or so clones, approximately 96% seen once. CD45RO-negative, CCR7-positively selected cells formed the naive CD8 fraction, excluding terminally differentiated effector memory CD45RA+ cells. The sample taken for sequencing was naive CD8+ T cells sorted from blood. The receptors derive from a man aged 25-40 years in good health.

On this clone itself: Other DNA sequences in this specimen translate into the identical CDR3. CDR3: CASSPGTGVSYEQYF. The CDR3 coding sequence is TGTGCCAGCAGTCCAGGGACAGGGGTTTCCTACGAGCAGTACTTC. The genes are TRBV6-5 and TRBJ2-7, with TRBD1 matching 10 bases. CDR1 is MNHEY, CDR2 SVGAGI, per germline. This CDR3 has 15 amino acids. Trimming at V came to 5 bases and at J to 1 base, leaving 5 bases not matched to a gene.

V and J are TRBV9 and TRBJ2-7; 10 bases fit TRBD2. Per germline, CDR1 SGDLS and CDR2 YYNGEE. The CDR3 extends over 15 amino acids. V gave up 3 bases and J gave up 3 bases; unmatched junction bases: 6. The CDR3 sequence is CASSAASGSIYEQYF. CDR3 nucleotides: TGTGCCAGCAGCGCAGCTAGCGGGAGTATCTACGAGCAGTACTTC.

A note on this clone: The identical CDR3 is also encoded by other nucleotide sequences in the sample. The gene calls are TRBV6-5 and TRBJ2-1, with 12 bases identical to TRBD2. Germline CDR1 reads MNHEY; CDR2 reads SVGAGI. The CDR3 extends over 15 amino acids. Unmatched junction bases numbered 3, after V lost 2 bases and J lost 7 bases. The CDR3 coding sequence is TGTGCCAGCAGTTACGGGACTAGCGGGTCTAATGAGCAGTTCTTC. This sequence encodes CASSYGTSGSNEQFF.

This chain uses TRBV28 with TRBJ2-2; 10 positions agree with TRBD2. V trimming: 8 bases; J trimming: 1 base; junction bases outside the gene matches: 7. Germline CDR1 reads MDHEN; CDR2 reads SYDVKM. The CDR3 extends over 16 amino acids. The CDR3 bases are TGTGCCAGCGGAGAGGGGACTAGCGAGAACACCGGGGAGCTGTTTTTT. Encoded protein: CASGEGTSENTGELFF.

The chain carries TRBV5-4 and TRBJ2-5; 9 bases are a match to TRBD1. The germline V gene encodes CDR1 SGHNT and CDR2 YYREEE (reference sequence). The CDR3 sequence is 14 residues long. The V and J ends lost 3 bases and 5 bases, in that order; junction bases with no gene match: 5. The CDR3 DNA sequence: TGTGCCAGCAGCTCGCGGGACAGGGAGGAGACCCAGTACTTC. Translation: CASSSRDREETQYF.

The chain employs TRBV7-6 and TRBJ1-1; D is ambiguous. This CDR3 has 13 amino acids. Trimming removed 3 bases at V and 3 bases at J, with 8 bases between. Germline assignment: CDR1 SGHVS and CDR2 FNYEAQ. CDR3 loop: CASSLSAYTEAFF. The CDR3 DNA reads as TGTGCCAGCAGCTTGTCGGCGTACACTGAAGCTTTCTTT.

This chain connects TRBV6-5 to TRBJ2-7, with 7 bases identical to TRBD1. The V gene end was trimmed by 0 bases and the J gene end by 2 bases; junction bases not matched to a gene: 7. The CDR3 is 16 amino acids. The V gene's germline CDR1 is MNHEY and CDR2 SVGAGI. This CDR3 is CASSYSQGRFPYEQYF. CDR3 bases: TGTGCCAGCAGTTACTCACAGGGGCGCTTCCCCTACGAGCAGTACTTC.

The chain is built from TRBV10-3 and TRBJ2-1, with 10 bases matching TRBD1. The CDR3 extends over 15 amino acids. Unmatched junction bases numbered 4, after V lost 4 bases and J lost 4 bases. CDR1 and CDR2 from the germline V gene are ENHRY and SYGVKD. The CDR3 DNA reads as TGTGCCATCAGTGTCCCGGACAGGGGGTACAATGAGCAGTTCTTC. Encoded protein: CAISVPDRGYNEQFF.

This clone has just one count. This sequence joins TRBV4-2 and TRBJ2-1; 14 nucleotides line up with TRBD2. Per germline, CDR1 LGHNA and CDR2 YNFKEQ. V dropped 0 bases and J dropped 9; count of bases not matched to a gene: 4. The CDR3 spans 16 residues. CDR3 nucleotides: TGTGCCAGCAGCCAAGAAGAGGGACTAGCGGGAGTTGAGCAGTTCTTC. It translates to CASSQEEGLAGVEQFF.

The chain carries TRBV27 and TRBJ1-5, with D possibly being TRBD1 (6 bases). Germline CDR1 MNHEY, CDR2 SMNVEV (reference sequence). The CDR3 covers 12 residues. V was clipped by 7 bases and J by 4 bases, with 8 bases between them. This chain's CDR3 is CASTTGNQPQHF. CDR3 DNA sequence: TGTGCCAGCACTACAGGGAATCAGCCCCAGCATTTT.

This clone was detected once. This chain links TRBV27 with TRBJ2-5; D is unclear. CDR1 is MNHEY, CDR2 SMNVEV, per germline (reference sequence). V was shortened by 2 bases and J by 4 bases, with 8 bases between the two germline ends. The CDR3 is made up of 13 amino acids. This CDR3 is CASSLNPLETQYF. Written as DNA, the CDR3 is TGTGCCAGCAGTTTAAATCCTCTAGAGACCCAGTACTTC.

This clone was observed a few times. This chain joins TRBV29-1 and TRBJ2-7; D might be TRBD1 (5 bases). This CDR3 region has 15 residues. Trimming pared 8 bases from V and 0 bases from J, leaving 20 bases between. Germline lookup yields CDR1 SQVTM and CDR2 ANQGSEA. The CDR3 loop reads CSIFGQGFDSYEQYF. CDR3 bases: TGCAGCATCTTTGGGCAGGGATTCGACTCCTACGAGCAGTACTTC.

The rearrangement links TRBV25-1 to TRBJ2-2; D is ambiguous. Trimming cost V 7 bases and J 6 bases, with 9 bases left between them. The length of the CDR3 is 12 residues. Germline lookup yields CDR1 MGHDK and CDR2 SYGVNS. The CDR3 region has the DNA TGTGCCAGCAAAGGGCCCCCCGGGGAGCTGTTTTTT. It is translated as CASKGPPGELFF.

The gene calls are TRBV9 and TRBJ2-7; weak D call: TRBD1 (7 bases). Trimming removed 3 bases at V and 3 bases at J, with 16 bases between. Germline V gene sequence: CDR1 SGDLS, CDR2 YYNGEE. There are 15 residues in the CDR3. In DNA form, the CDR3 reads TGTGCCAGCAGCGGACTAGGGGGCTCCGGCTACGAGCAGTACTTC. Protein sequence: CASSGLGGSGYEQYF.

This clone came up once. This chain uses TRBV10-1 with TRBJ2-2, with a possible D match to TRBD2 (6 bases). V lost 3 bases and J 4 bases, leaving 12 bases between the germline ends. The germline CDR1 and CDR2 sequences are WNHNN and SYGVQD (reference sequence). The CDR3 has 15 amino acids. The CDR3 spells CASSDQPGATGELFF. Here the CDR3 DNA reads TGCGCCAGCAGTGATCAGCCGGGAGCCACCGGGGAGCTGTTTTTT.